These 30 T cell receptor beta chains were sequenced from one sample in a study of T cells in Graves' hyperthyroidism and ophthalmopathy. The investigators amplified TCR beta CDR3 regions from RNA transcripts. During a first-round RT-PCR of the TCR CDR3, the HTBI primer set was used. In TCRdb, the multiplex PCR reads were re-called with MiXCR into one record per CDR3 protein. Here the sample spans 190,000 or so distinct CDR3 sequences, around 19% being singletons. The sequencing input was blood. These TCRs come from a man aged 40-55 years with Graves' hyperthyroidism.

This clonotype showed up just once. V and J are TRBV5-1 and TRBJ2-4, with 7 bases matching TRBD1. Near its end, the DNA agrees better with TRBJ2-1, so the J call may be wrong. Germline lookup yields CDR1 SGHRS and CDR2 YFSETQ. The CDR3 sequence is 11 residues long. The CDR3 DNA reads TGCGCCAGCAGCTTGGACAGGGGTCAGTTCTTC. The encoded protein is CASSLDRGQFF.

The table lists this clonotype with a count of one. This CDR3 reads CASSARRGNYEQYF. The CDR3 bases are TGTGCCAGCAGCGCCCGCAGGGGGAACTACGAGCAGTACTTC. The J gene is TRBJ2-7, the V gene TRBV7-8; TRBD1 aligns across 7 bases. The CDR3 has 14 amino acids. Germline loops: CDR1 SGHVS, CDR2 FQNEAQ. With 5 bases clipped from V and 3 bases from J, the junction kept 7 bases outside the gene matches.

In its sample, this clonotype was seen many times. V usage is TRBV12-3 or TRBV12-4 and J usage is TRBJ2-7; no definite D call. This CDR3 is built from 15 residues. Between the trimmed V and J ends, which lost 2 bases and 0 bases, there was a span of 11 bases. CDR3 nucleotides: TGTGCCAGCAGTTTACTGAACGGTATCTCCTACGAGCAGTACTTC. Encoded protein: CASSLLNGISYEQYF.

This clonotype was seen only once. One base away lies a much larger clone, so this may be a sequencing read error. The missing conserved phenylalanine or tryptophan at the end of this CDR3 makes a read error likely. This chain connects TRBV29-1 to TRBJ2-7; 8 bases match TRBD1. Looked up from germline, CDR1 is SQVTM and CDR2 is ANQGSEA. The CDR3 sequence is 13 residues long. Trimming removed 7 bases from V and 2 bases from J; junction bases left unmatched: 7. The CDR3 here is CSAVDRAPYEQYS. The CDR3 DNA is TGCAGCGCCGTGGACAGGGCCCCCTACGAGCAGTACTCC.

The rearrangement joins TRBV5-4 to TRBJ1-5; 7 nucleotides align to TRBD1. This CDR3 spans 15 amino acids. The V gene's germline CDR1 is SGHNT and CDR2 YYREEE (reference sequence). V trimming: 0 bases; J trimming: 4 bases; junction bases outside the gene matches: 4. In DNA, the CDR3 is TGTGCCAGCAGCTTGGGGAGGGGGCAGAATCAGCCCCAGCATTTT. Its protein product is CASSLGRGQNQPQHF.

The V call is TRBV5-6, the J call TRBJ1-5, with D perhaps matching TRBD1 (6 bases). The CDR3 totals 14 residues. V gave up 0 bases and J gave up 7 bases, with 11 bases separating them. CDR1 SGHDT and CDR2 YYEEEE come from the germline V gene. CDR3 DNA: TGTGCCAGCAGCTTGGACAGGGCGGGGCAGCCCCAGCATTTT. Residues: CASSLDRAGQPQHF. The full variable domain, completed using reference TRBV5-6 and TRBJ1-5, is DAGVTQSPTHLIKTRGQQVTLRCSPKSGHDTVSWYQQALGQGPQFIFQYYEEEERQRGNFPDRFSGHQFPNYSSELNVNALLLGDSALYLCASSLDRAGQPQHFGDGTRLSIL.

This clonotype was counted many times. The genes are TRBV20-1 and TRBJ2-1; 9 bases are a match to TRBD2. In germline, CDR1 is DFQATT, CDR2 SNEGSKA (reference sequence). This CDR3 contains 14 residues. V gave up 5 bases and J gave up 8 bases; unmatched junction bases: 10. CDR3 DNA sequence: TGCAGTGCTCCCGGGACTAGCAGAAGGGATGAGCAGTTCTTC. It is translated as CSAPGTSRRDEQFF.

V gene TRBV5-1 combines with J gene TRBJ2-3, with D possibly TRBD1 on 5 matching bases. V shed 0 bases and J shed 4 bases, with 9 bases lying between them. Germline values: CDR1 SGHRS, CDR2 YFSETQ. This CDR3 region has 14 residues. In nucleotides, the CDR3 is TGCGCCAGCAGCTTGGACAGGAGAGCAGATACGCAGTATTTT. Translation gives CASSLDRRADTQYF.

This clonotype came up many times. The CDR3 DNA reads TGTGCCAGCAGTCCCGGGACAGGGGCTAATTCACCCCTCCACTTT. This encodes CASSPGTGANSPLHF. The chain combines TRBV6-1 with TRBJ1-6; the match to TRBD1 covers 10 bases. The ends lost 5 bases at V and 6 bases at J; junction bases unmatched: 4. Germline assignment: CDR1 MNHNS and CDR2 SASEGT. This CDR3 spans 15 amino acids.

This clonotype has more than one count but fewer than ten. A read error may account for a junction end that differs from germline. CDR3 DNA sequence: TGCGGTGCTAGAGGCCTCGGGGCCTACGACCAAAAACTGTTTTTT. Its protein is CGARGLGAYDQKLFF. The rearrangement links TRBV20-1 to TRBJ1-4; D is possibly TRBD1 (5 bases). CDR3 size: 15 residues. The germline gives CDR1 DFQATT, CDR2 SNEGSKA (reference sequence).

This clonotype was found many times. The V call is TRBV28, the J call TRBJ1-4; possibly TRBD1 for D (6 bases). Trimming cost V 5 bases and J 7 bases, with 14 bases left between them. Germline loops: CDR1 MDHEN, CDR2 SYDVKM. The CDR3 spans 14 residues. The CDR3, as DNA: TGTGCCAGCAGTGGGAACACAGGGAGTGAAAAACTGTTTTTT. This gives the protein CASSGNTGSEKLFF.

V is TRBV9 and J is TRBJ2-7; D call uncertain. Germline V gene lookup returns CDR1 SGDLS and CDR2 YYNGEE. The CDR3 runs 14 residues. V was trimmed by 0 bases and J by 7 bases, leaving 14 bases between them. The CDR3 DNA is TGTGCCAGCAGCGTAGATTCGAGGTCTTGGGAGCAGTACTTC. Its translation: CASSVDSRSWEQYF.

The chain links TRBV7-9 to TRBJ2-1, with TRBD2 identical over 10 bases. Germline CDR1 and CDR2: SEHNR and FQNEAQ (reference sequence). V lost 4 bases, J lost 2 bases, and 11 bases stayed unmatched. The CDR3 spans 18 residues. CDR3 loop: CASSSRGGSGGAYNEQFF. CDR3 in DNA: TGTGCCAGCAGCTCTCGGGGGGGAAGCGGGGGGGCCTACAATGAGCAGTTCTTC.

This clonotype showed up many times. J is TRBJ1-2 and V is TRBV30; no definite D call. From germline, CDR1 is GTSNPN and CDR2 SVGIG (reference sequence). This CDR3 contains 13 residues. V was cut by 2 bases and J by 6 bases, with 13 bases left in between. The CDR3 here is CAWSSGFSDGYTF. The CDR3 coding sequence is TGTGCCTGGAGTTCGGGGTTTAGCGATGGCTACACCTTC.

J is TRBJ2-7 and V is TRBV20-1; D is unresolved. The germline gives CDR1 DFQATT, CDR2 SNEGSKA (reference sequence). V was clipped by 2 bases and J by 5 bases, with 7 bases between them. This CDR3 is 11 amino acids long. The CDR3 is CSARPIDEQYF. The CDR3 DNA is TGCAGTGCTAGACCAATCGACGAGCAGTACTTC.

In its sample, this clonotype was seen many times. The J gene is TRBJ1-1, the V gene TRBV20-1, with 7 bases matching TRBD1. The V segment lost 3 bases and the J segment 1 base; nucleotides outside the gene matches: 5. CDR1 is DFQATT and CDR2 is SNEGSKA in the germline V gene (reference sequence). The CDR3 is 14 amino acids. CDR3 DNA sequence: TGCAGTGCTAGGGCGGGACAGCCGAACACTGAAGCTTTCTTT. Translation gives CSARAGQPNTEAFF.

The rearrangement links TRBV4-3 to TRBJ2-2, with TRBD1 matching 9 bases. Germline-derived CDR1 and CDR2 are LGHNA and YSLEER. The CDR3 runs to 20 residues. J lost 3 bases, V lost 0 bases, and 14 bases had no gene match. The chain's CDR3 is CASSQDSPTGGMGYTGELFF. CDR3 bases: TGCGCCAGCAGCCAAGATTCTCCGACAGGGGGGATGGGATACACCGGGGAGCTGTTTTTT.

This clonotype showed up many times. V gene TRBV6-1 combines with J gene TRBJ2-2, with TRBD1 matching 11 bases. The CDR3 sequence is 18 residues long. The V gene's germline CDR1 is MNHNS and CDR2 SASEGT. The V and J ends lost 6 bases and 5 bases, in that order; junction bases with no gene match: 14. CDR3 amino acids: CASRPDPGQGGWTGELFF. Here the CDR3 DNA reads TGTGCCAGCAGACCCGATCCGGGACAGGGGGGATGGACCGGGGAGCTGTTTTTT.

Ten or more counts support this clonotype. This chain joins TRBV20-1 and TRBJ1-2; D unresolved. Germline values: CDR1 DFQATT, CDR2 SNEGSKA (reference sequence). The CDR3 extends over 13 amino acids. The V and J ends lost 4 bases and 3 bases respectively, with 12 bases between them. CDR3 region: CSATLPRDYGYTF. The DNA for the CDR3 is TGCAGTGCTACGTTACCACGGGACTATGGCTACACCTTC.

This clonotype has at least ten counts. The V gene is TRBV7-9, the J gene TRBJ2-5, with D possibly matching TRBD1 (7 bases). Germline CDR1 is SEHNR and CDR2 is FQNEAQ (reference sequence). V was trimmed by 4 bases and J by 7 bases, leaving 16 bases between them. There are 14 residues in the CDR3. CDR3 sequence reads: CASSSDSQGGTQYF. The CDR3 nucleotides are TGTGCCAGCAGCTCCGACAGCCAGGGGGGGACCCAGTACTTC.

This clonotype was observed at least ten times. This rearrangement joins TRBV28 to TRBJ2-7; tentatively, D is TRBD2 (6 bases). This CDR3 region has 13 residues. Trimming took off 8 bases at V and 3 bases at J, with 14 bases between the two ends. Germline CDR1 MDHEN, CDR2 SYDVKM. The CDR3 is CASRLGGNYEQYF. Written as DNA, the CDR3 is TGTGCCAGCCGCCTTGGGGGGAACTACGAGCAGTACTTC.

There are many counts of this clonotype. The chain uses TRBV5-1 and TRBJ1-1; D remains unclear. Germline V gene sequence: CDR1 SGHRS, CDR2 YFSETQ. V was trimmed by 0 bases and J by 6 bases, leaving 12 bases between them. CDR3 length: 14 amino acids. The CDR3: CASSLVPSGAEAFF. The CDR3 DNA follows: TGCGCCAGCAGCTTGGTTCCGTCGGGCGCTGAAGCTTTCTTT.

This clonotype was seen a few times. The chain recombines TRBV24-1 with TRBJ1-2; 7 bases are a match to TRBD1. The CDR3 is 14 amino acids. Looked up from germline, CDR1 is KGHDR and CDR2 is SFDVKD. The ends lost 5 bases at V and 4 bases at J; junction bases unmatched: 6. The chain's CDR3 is CATSAPGQSYGYTF. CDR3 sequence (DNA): TGTGCCACCAGTGCTCCGGGACAGAGCTATGGCTACACCTTC.

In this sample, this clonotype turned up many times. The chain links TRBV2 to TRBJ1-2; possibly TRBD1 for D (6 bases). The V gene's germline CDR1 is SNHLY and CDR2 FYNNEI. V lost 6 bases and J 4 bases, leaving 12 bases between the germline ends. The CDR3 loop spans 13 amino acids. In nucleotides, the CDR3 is TGTGCCAGCAGCCTTCAGGGGACCTATGGCTACACCTTC. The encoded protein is CASSLQGTYGYTF.

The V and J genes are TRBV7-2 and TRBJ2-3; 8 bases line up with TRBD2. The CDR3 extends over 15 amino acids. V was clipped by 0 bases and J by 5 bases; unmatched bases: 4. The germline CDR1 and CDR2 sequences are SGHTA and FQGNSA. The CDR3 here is CASSLARGGQDTQYF. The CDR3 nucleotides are TGTGCCAGCAGCTTAGCGCGCGGGGGGCAAGATACGCAGTATTTT.

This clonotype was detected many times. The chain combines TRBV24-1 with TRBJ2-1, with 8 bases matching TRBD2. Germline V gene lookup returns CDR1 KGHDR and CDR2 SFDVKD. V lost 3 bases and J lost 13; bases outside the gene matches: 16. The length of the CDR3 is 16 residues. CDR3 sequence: CATSDQLADTYNVQFF. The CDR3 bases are TGTGCCACCAGTGATCAACTAGCGGATACCTACAATGTCCAGTTCTTC.

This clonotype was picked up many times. The CDR3: CASGLTGRPTGELFF. The CDR3 bases are TGTGCTAGTGGTCTCACAGGTCGTCCCACCGGGGAGCTGTTTTTT. The gene calls are TRBV12-5 and TRBJ2-2, with a tentative D call TRBD1 (5 bases). V was shortened by 5 bases and J by 4 bases, with 14 bases between the two germline ends. CDR3 length: 15 residues. Germline V CDR1 and CDR2: LGHNT, FRNRAP.

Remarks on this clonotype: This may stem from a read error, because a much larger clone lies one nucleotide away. CDR3 sequence reads: CASSLRLGGQVTTGELFF. The CDR3 bases are TGTGCCAGCAGCTTACGCCTTGGGGGACAAGTCACCACCGGGGAGCTGTTTTTT. The gene calls are TRBV11-2 and TRBJ2-2; TRBD1 might be the D (6 bases). Trimming pared 2 bases from V and 4 bases from J, leaving 20 bases between. The germline gives CDR1 SGHAT, CDR2 FQNNGV. CDR3 size: 18 residues.

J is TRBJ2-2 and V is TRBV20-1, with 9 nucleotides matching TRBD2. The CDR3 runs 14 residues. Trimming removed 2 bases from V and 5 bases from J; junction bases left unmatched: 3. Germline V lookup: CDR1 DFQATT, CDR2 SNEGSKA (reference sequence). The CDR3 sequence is CSARQRGETGELFF. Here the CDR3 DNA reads TGCAGTGCTAGACAGCGGGGGGAAACCGGGGAGCTGTTTTTT.

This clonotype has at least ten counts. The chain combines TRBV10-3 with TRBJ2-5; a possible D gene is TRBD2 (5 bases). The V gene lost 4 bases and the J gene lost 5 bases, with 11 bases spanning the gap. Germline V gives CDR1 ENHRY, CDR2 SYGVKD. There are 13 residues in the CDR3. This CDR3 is CAISGLAGETQYF. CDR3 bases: TGTGCCATCAGTGGGCTAGCCGGGGAGACCCAGTACTTC.